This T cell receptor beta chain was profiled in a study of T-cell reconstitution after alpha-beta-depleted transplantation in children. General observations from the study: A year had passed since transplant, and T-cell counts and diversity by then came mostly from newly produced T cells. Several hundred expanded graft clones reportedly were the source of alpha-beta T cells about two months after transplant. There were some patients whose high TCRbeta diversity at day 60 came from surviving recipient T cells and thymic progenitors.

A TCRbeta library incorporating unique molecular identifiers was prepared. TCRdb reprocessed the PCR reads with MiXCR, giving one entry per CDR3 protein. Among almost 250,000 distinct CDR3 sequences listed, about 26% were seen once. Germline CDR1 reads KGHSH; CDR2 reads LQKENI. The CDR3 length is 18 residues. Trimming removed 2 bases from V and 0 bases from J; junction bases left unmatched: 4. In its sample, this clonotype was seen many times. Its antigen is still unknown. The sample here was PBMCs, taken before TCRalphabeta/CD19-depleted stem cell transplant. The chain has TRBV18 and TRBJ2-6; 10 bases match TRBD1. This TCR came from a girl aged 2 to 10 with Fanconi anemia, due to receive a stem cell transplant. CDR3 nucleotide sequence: TGTGCCAGCTCACCAAGACAGGGGGCAAGCTCTGGGGCCAACGTCCTGACTTTC. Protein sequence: CASSPRQGASSGANVLTF.